This T cell receptor (beta chain) originates from a study of T cell repertoires in cytomegalovirus infection. TCRdb recomputed calls from the reads with MiXCR, one row per CDR3 protein. The top ten clones hold 24% of a sample with 500,000 to 600,000 distinct CDR3 sequences, about 17% of them seen once. With 0 bases clipped from V and 8 bases from J, the junction kept 3 bases outside the gene matches. CDR3 length: 14 amino acids. CDR1 and CDR2 (germline): SGDLS, YYNGEE. This receptor was taken from a human donor in good health (CMV status not recorded). Some clones in this sample may be carry-over from other donors' samples. The chain uses TRBV9 and TRBJ2-1, with 9 bases matching TRBD1. Sequencing used CD8+ T cells from PBMCs. The CDR3 DNA sequence: TGTGCCAGCAGCGTAGGGGGACAGGGACATGAGCAGTTCTTC. Encoded protein: CASSVGGQGHEQFF. The whole variable domain, remainder taken from reference TRBV9 and TRBJ2-1, is DSGVTQTPKHLITATGQRVTLRCSPRSGDLSVYWYQQSLDQGLQFLIQYYNGEERAKGNILERFSAQQFPDLHSELNLSSLELGDSALYFCASSVGGQGHEQFFGPGTRLTVL.